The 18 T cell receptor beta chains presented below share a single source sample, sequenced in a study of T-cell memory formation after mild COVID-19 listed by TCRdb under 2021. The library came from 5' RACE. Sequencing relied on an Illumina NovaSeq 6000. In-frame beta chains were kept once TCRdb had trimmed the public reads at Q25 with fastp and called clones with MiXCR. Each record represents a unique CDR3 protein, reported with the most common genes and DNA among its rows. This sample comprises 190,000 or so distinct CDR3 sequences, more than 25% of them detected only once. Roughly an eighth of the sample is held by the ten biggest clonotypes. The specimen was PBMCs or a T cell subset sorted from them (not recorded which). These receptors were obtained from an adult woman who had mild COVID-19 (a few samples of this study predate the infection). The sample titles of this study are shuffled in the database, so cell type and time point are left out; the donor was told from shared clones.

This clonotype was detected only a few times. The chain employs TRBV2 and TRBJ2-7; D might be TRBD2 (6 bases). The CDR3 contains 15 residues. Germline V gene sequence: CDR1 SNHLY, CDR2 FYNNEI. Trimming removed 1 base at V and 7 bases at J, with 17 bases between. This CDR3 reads CASSEGDRLREEQYF. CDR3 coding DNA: TGTGCCAGCAGTGAAGGGGACCGACTCCGGGAGGAGCAGTACTTC.

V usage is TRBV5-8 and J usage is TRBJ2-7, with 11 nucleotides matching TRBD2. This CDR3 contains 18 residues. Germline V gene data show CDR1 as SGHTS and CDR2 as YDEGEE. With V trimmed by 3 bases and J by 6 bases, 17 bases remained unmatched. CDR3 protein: CASSYTTPITSGSIEQYF. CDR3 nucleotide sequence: TGTGCCAGCAGCTACACCACACCAATAACTAGCGGGAGCATCGAGCAGTACTTC.

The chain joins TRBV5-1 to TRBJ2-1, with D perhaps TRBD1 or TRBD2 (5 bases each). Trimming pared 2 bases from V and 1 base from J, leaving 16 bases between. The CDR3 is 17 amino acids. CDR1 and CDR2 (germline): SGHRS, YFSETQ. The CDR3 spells CASSFRPGRVSYNEQFF. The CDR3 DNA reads TGCGCCAGCAGCTTCCGACCAGGGAGAGTATCCTACAATGAGCAGTTCTTC.

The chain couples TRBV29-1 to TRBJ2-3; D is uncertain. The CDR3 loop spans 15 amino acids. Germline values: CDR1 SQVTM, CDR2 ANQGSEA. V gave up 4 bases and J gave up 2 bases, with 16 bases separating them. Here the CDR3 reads CSVVSLTATTDTQYF. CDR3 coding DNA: TGCAGCGTTGTTTCCTTGACGGCCACCACAGATACGCAGTATTTT.

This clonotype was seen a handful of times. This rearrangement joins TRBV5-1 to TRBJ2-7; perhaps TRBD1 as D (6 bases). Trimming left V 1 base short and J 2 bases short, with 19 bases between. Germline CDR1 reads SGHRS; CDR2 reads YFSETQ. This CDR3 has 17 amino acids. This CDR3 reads CASSLTGINRKTYEQYF. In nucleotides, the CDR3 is TGCGCCAGCAGCTTGACAGGGATTAACAGGAAAACCTACGAGCAGTACTTC.

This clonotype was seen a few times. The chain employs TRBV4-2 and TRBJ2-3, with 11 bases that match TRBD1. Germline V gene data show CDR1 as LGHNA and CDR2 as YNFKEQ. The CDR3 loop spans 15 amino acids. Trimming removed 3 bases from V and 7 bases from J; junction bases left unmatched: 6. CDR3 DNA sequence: TGTGCCAGCAGCCAGGCGGGACAGGGGGGGAATACGCAGTATTTT. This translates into CASSQAGQGGNTQYF.

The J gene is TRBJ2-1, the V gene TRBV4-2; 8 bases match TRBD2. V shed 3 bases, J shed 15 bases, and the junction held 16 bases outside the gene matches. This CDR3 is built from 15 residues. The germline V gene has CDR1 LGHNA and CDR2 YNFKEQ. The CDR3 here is CASSHDPGLVSRRFF. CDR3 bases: TGTGCCAGCAGCCATGATCCGGGACTAGTTTCTCGTCGGTTCTTC.

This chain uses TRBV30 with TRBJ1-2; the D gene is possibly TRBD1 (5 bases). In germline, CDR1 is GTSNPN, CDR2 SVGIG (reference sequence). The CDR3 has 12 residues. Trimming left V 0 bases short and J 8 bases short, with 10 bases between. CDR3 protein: CAWSVVGEGYTF. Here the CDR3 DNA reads TGTGCCTGGAGTGTCGTGGGGGAAGGCTACACCTTC.

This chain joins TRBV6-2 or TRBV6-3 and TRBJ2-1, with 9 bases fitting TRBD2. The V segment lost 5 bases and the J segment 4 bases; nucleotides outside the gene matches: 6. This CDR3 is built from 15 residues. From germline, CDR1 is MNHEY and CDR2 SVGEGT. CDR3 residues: CASSGSGGIYNEQFF. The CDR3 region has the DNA TGTGCCAGCAGTGGCAGCGGGGGGATATACAATGAGCAGTTCTTC.

The CDR3 DNA reads TGTGCCAGCAGTGAAGTTAACAGGAATGAAGCTTTCTTT. Its protein product is CASSEVNRNEAFF. V and J are TRBV6-1 and TRBJ1-1, with a possible D match to TRBD1 (5 bases). Trimming shortened V by 1 base and J by 7 bases, and 10 bases separated the two germline ends. Germline V gene sequence: CDR1 MNHNS, CDR2 SASEGT. The CDR3 contains 13 residues.

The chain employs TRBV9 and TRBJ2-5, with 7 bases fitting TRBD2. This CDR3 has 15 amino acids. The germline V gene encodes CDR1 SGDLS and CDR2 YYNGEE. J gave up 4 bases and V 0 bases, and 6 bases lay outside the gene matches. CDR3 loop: CASSVEGWGGETQYF. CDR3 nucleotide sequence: TGTGCCAGCAGCGTAGAAGGGTGGGGGGGAGAGACCCAGTACTTC.

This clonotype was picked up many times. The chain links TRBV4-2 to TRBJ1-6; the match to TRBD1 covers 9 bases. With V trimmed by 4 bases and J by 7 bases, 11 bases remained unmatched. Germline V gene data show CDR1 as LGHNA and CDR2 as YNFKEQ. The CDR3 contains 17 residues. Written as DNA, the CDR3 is TGTGCCAGCAGCCGAACGATCGGGACAGGGTCGAATTCACCCCTCCACTTT. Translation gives CASSRTIGTGSNSPLHF.

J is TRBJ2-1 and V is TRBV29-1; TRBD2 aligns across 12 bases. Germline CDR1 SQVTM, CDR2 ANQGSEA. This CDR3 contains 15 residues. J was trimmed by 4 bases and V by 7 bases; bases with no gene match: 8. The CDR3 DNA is TGCAGCGCCCTGATAGGGACTAGCGGGTACAATGAGCAGTTCTTC. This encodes CSALIGTSGYNEQFF.

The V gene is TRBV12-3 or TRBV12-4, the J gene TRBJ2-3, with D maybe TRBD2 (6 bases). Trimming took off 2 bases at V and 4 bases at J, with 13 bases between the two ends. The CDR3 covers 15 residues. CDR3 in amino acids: CASSLYRRGPDTQYF. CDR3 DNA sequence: TGTGCCAGCAGTTTATACAGGCGGGGCCCAGATACGCAGTATTTT.

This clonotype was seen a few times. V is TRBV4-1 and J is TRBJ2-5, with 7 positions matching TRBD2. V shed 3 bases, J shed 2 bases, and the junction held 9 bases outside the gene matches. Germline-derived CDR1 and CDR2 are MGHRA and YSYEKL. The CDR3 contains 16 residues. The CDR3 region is CASSQGLRGGQETQYF. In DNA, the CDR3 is TGCGCCAGCAGCCAGGGGTTGCGGGGAGGGCAAGAGACCCAGTACTTC.

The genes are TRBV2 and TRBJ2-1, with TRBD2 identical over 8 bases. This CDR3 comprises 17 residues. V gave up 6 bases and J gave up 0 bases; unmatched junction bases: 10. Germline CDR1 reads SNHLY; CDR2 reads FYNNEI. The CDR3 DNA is TGTGCCAGCAGATCGCCCCGGACTAGCAGCTCCTACAATGAGCAGTTCTTC. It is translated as CASRSPRTSSSYNEQFF.

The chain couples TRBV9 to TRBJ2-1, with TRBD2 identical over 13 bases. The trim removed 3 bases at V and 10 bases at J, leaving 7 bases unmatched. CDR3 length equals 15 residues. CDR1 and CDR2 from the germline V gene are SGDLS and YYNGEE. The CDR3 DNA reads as TGTGCCAGCAGCGCGGGACTAGCGGGGTCTCAAGAGCAGTTCTTC. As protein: CASSAGLAGSQEQFF.

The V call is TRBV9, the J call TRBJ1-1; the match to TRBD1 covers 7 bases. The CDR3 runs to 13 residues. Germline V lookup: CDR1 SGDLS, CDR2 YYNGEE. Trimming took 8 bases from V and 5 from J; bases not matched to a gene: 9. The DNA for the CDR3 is TGTGCCAGTTCCAGGGGGACGGGAACTGAAGCTTTCTTT. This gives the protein CASSRGTGTEAFF.